One sample yielded the 27 T cell receptor beta chains listed below, sequenced in a study of T cell repertoires in aging, cancer and after chemotherapy. Peripheral blood genomic DNA, not sorted cells or RNA, was the template. TRB rearrangements spanning V, D and J were amplified using mixed TRB-A/B primers. MiXCR was run by TCRdb on the multiplex PCR reads, yielding one entry per CDR3 protein. The sample shows under 2,500 distinct CDR3 sequences, about 27% of them seen only once. The sample comprised blood. These receptors came from a human donor in good health.

V usage is TRBV20-1 and J usage is TRBJ1-5; 7 bases fit TRBD1. Losses at the gene ends were 6 bases for V and 6 bases for J; bases not matched to a gene: 11. The CDR3 is 14 amino acids. Per germline, CDR1 DFQATT and CDR2 SNEGSKA (reference sequence). The CDR3 region has the DNA TGCAGTGCACCAAACAGGGGATCGGGTCAGCCCCAGCATTTT. This codes for CSAPNRGSGQPQHF.

This clonotype was counted between two and nine times. The chain uses TRBV28 and TRBJ1-2, with 9 bases fitting TRBD1. J lost 2 bases, V lost 6 bases, and 4 bases had no gene match. The CDR3 is 14 amino acids. Germline values: CDR1 MDHEN, CDR2 SYDVKM. The CDR3 DNA reads TGTGCCAGCAGGCTGGACAGGGGAAACTATGGCTACACCTTC. Translation: CASRLDRGNYGYTF.

By share of the sample, this clonotype is medium-sized. The chain employs TRBV5-1 and TRBJ2-3; weak D call: TRBD1 (5 bases). The CDR3 contains 15 residues. Trimming removed 3 bases at V and 2 bases at J, with 13 bases between. Germline V gene data show CDR1 as SGHRS and CDR2 as YFSETQ. CDR3 DNA sequence: TGCGCCAGCAGCTCATCAGGGTGGTTCACAGATACGCAGTATTTT. It encodes CASSSSGWFTDTQYF.

This clonotype occurred a few times. The CDR3 here is CASSLVSGGSYNEQFF. CDR3 sequence (DNA): TGTGCCAGCAGCTTAGTTAGCGGGGGCTCCTACAATGAGCAGTTCTTC. This rearrangement joins TRBV7-9 to TRBJ2-1, with 9 bases identical to TRBD2. Germline values: CDR1 SEHNR, CDR2 FQNEAQ (reference sequence). With V trimmed by 1 base and J by 0 bases, 1 base remained unmatched. CDR3 size: 16 residues. Full variable domain (rest looked up from reference TRBV7-9 and TRBJ2-1): DTGVSQNPRHKITKRGQNVTFRCDPISEHNRLYWYRQTLGQGPEFLTYFQNEAQLEKSRLLSDRFSAERPKGSFSTLEIQRTEQGDSAMYLCASSLVSGGSYNEQFFGPGTRLTVL.

Points on this clonotype: This may stem from a read error, because a much larger clone lies one nucleotide away. V usage is TRBV12-3 or TRBV12-4 and J usage is TRBJ2-7, with no clear D. The CDR3 totals 14 residues. V was clipped by 2 bases and J by 1 base, with 9 bases between them. The CDR3 nucleotides read TGTGCCAGCAGTTTAACCGTCCTTTCCTACGAGCAGTACTTC. Translated: CASSLTVLSYEQYF.

Points on this clonotype: A much larger clone differs from this one at a single base, so this may be a read error. The chain uses TRBV6-6 and TRBJ2-1, with a possible D match to TRBD1 (5 bases). CDR3 size: 12 residues. The V end lost 3 bases, the J end lost 9 bases, and 9 bases lay between the germline ends. Looked up from germline, CDR1 is MNHNY and CDR2 is SVGAGI (reference sequence). The CDR3 here is CASSYTGGEQFF. CDR3 nucleotides: TGTGCCAGCAGTTATACAGGCGGTGAGCAGTTCTTC.

This clonotype turned up a few times. The V call is TRBV12-3 or TRBV12-4, the J call TRBJ2-3; TRBD2 matches at 8 bases. With 7 bases clipped from V and 0 bases from J, the junction kept 9 bases outside the gene matches. There are 16 residues in the CDR3. Here the CDR3 DNA reads TGTGCCAGCAAAAAGAGCGGGGGCCTCAGCACAGATACGCAGTATTTT. Amino acid sequence: CASKKSGGLSTDTQYF.

By proportion, this clonotype is medium-sized (0.01 to 0.1%). The chain couples TRBV20-1 to TRBJ2-3, with TRBD1 as a possible D gene (6 bases). CDR1 is DFQATT, CDR2 SNEGSKA, per germline (reference sequence). This CDR3 is 13 amino acids long. The chain's CDR3 is CGCTAEGVDTQYF. DNA of the CDR3: TGCGGTTGTACAGCCGAGGGGGTGGATACGCAGTATTTT.

This clonotype is deemed medium-sized. The V gene is TRBV7-6, the J gene TRBJ2-2, with D perhaps TRBD1 (5 bases). CDR3 length equals 15 residues. The V gene's germline CDR1 is SGHVS and CDR2 FNYEAQ. Between the trimmed V and J ends, which lost 1 base and 2 bases, there was a span of 8 bases. As DNA, the CDR3 is TGTGCCAGCAGCTTAGGGGGCCATAACACCGGGGAGCTGTTTTTT. Translating it yields CASSLGGHNTGELFF.

The sample holds a few counts of this clonotype. The chain is built from TRBV6-6 and TRBJ1-5, with D uncertain. Trimming took off 4 bases at V and 9 bases at J, with 13 bases between the two ends. The germline V gene encodes CDR1 MNHNY and CDR2 SVGAGI (reference sequence). The CDR3 consists of 13 residues. CDR3 region: CASSLGLGRPQHF. CDR3 in DNA: TGTGCCAGCAGTTTAGGGCTTGGTCGGCCCCAGCATTTT.

Remarks on this clonotype: Since a much larger clone is just one base distant, this may be a read error. The chain recombines TRBV30 with TRBJ2-3, with 7 nucleotides matching TRBD2. The CDR3 runs to 17 residues. V dropped 3 bases and J dropped 5; count of bases not matched to a gene: 17. Germline V gene lookup returns CDR1 GTSNPN and CDR2 SVGIG (reference sequence). CDR3: CAWSLRTSGAAIDTQYF. Written as DNA, the CDR3 is TGTGCCTGGAGCCTCCGAACCAGCGGGGCGGCCATAGATACGCAGTATTTT.

A note on this clonotype: Mismatch with germline at one junction end may stem from a read error. The gene calls are TRBV13 and TRBJ2-7, with D unclear. This CDR3 is built from 14 residues. Germline-derived CDR1 and CDR2 are PRHDT and FYEKMQ (reference sequence). This chain's CDR3 is CASSLQVFSDEQYF. The CDR3 region has the DNA TGTGCCAGCAGCTTACAGGTTTTCTCCGACGAGCAGTACTTC.

Notes on this clonotype: An end of the junction does not agree with germline; a read error may underlie this. This chain uses TRBV5-1 with TRBJ2-3, with 9 nucleotides matching TRBD1. Germline-derived CDR1 and CDR2 are SGHRS and YFSETQ. This CDR3 has 17 residues. DNA of the CDR3: TGTGCCAGAAGCCCAGGGACAGGGATTACTTTCACAGATACGCAGTATTTT. Translated: CARSPGTGITFTDTQYF.

This clonotype is large (0.1 to 1%) within its sample. The chain combines TRBV29-1 with TRBJ2-7; TRBD2 matches at 14 bases. The CDR3 consists of 16 residues. V was clipped by 8 bases and J by 3 bases; unmatched bases: 12. Germline assignment: CDR1 SQVTM and CDR2 ANQGSEA. The CDR3 coding sequence is TGCAGCCTCCCCGGACTAGCGGGGGGCCAGAGCTACGAGCAGTACTTC. This translates into CSLPGLAGGQSYEQYF.

On this clonotype itself: A clone one base away is much larger, so this may be a read error. The genes are TRBV19 and TRBJ1-5; D ambiguous. The CDR3 is made up of 14 amino acids. V was cut by 7 bases and J by 4 bases, with 14 bases left in between. CDR1 LNHDA and CDR2 SQIVND come from the germline V gene (reference sequence). CDR3 sequence: CASKAGIANQPQHF. The CDR3 coding sequence is TGTGCCAGTAAGGCGGGGATTGCGAATCAGCCCCAGCATTTT.

This clonotype is labeled medium-sized. DNA for the CDR3: TGTGCCAGCAGTCCCGCATTAGGGAGCTACGAGCAGTACTTC. Its translation: CASSPALGSYEQYF. The rearrangement links TRBV6-5 to TRBJ2-7, with TRBD2 as a possible D gene (5 bases). This CDR3 contains 14 residues. V lost 5 bases, J lost 3 bases, and 14 bases lay in between. Germline V gives CDR1 MNHEY, CDR2 SVGAGI.

With regard to this clonotype: This may be a read error: a much more frequent sequence differs by one nucleotide. The V and J genes are TRBV19 and TRBJ2-7, with D possibly being TRBD1 (5 bases). Looked up from germline, CDR1 is LNHDA and CDR2 is SQIVND (reference sequence). The CDR3 totals 13 residues. Trimming shortened V by 7 bases and J by 0 bases, and 10 bases separated the two germline ends. CDR3 in amino acids: CASNRGYSYEQYF. The CDR3 region has the DNA TGTGCCAGTAATAGGGGCTACTCCTACGAGCAGTACTTC.

As regards this clonotype: The junction departs from germline at one end; a sequencing error may be responsible. This chain links TRBV5-1 with TRBJ2-7, with TRBD1 identical over 11 bases. The CDR3 extends over 15 amino acids. The germline gives CDR1 SGHRS, CDR2 YFSETQ. CDR3 sequence (DNA): TGCGCCAGCAGATTGGTAGGACAGGGGGCCAACGAGCAGTACTTC. Encoded protein: CASRLVGQGANEQYF.

This clonotype was counted a few times. The chain joins TRBV6-2 or TRBV6-3 to TRBJ1-5; D is ambiguous. The CDR3 has 14 residues. Germline CDR1 and CDR2: MNHEY and SVGEGT. V shed 2 bases and J shed 0 bases, with 5 bases lying between them. The CDR3 sequence is CASSYHSSNQPQHF. In nucleotides, the CDR3 is TGTGCCAGCAGTTACCACAGTAGCAATCAGCCCCAGCATTTT.

Relative to its sample, this clonotype is medium-sized. The V and J genes are TRBV27 and TRBJ1-1; D perhaps matches TRBD1 (6 bases). Germline V gene data show CDR1 as MNHEY and CDR2 as SMNVEV (reference sequence). V shed 0 bases and J shed 2 bases, with 13 bases lying between them. The CDR3 consists of 16 residues. CDR3: CASSLSQDRPNTEAFF. Here the CDR3 DNA reads TGTGCCAGCAGTTTATCGCAGGACAGACCCAACACTGAAGCTTTCTTT.

This clonotype is medium-sized within its sample. V gene TRBV12-3 or TRBV12-4 combines with J gene TRBJ2-1, with D tentatively TRBD1 or TRBD2 (5 bases each). V gave up 8 bases and J gave up 5 bases, with 16 bases separating them. The CDR3 length is 14 residues. DNA of the CDR3: TGTGCCAGCGGGTCGGGACCTTTTAACAATGAGCAGTTCTTC. It codes for CASGSGPFNNEQFF.

Note on this clonotype: With a much larger clone just one base away, this may be a read error. CDR3 nucleotides: TGTGTCAGCAGCAAGAAAGACAGGGGGAATTCACCCCTCCACTTT. The encoded protein is CVSSKKDRGNSPLHF. The V gene is TRBV5-6, the J gene TRBJ1-6, with 9 nucleotides matching TRBD1. This CDR3 region has 15 residues. Germline CDR1 and CDR2: SGHDT and YYEEEE.

The chain uses TRBV5-1 and TRBJ2-1; the D is unclear. This CDR3 contains 13 residues. V lost 1 base to trimming and J lost 10 bases, with 12 bases between them. Looked up from germline, CDR1 is SGHRS and CDR2 is YFSETQ. CDR3 loop: CASSLFPVREQFF. The CDR3 DNA reads as TGCGCCAGCAGCTTGTTCCCCGTCAGAGAGCAGTTCTTC.

CDR3: CATSDLPRGHSYNSPLHF. In DNA, the CDR3 is TGTGCCACCAGTGATCTCCCCCGGGGTCACTCCTATAATTCACCCCTCCACTTT. The genes are TRBV24-1 and TRBJ1-6; D not certain. The CDR3 contains 18 residues. Germline values: CDR1 KGHDR, CDR2 SFDVKD. Trimming cost V 3 bases and J 0 bases, with 14 bases left between them.

Concerning this clonotype: The conserved phenylalanine or tryptophan normally closing the CDR3 is absent here, so this likely arose from a read error. This chain links TRBV18 with TRBJ2-1, with D unresolved. CDR1 KGHSH and CDR2 LQKENI come from the germline V gene. This CDR3 has 13 residues. Trimming stripped 6 bases from V and 5 bases from J, with 11 bases between. The CDR3 region is CASSNRRNNEQFV. In DNA, the CDR3 is TGTGCCAGCTCGAACCGAAGGAACAATGAGCAGTTCGTC.

This clonotype has a handful of counts. The CDR3 here is CASSRLAGYTDTQYF. The CDR3 DNA reads TGTGCCAGCAGCCGACTAGCGGGGTACACAGATACGCAGTATTTT. The chain couples TRBV7-2 to TRBJ2-3; 11 bases map to TRBD2. The CDR3 covers 15 residues. V lost 5 bases, J lost 2 bases, and 3 bases stayed unmatched. Germline V gives CDR1 SGHTA, CDR2 FQGNSA.

This clonotype is labeled as large. The chain combines TRBV27 with TRBJ2-1, with no clear D. Per germline, CDR1 MNHEY and CDR2 SMNVEV (reference sequence). This CDR3 has 14 amino acids. Trimming shortened V by 6 bases and J by 2 bases, and 11 bases separated the two germline ends. CDR3 sequence reads: CASRLPEPYNEQFF. CDR3 bases: TGTGCCAGCAGGCTTCCGGAACCCTACAATGAGCAGTTCTTC.